The 32 T cell receptor beta chains in this list originate from one sample, sequenced in a study of shared clonotypes between healthy human individuals. TCRdb's copy holds only in-frame clones and misses some; the assay was immunoSEQ multiplex PCR. This table holds 550,000 to 800,000 clones, 90% found once. The sample taken for sequencing was memory CD8+ T cells from PBMCs. The subset: CD45RO+ cells pooled with CCR7-negative TemRA cells. Source of these receptors: a man aged 18 to 29 in good health. Some clones in this sample may be carry-over from other donors' samples.

This chain connects TRBV7-9 to TRBJ1-2; no clear D. CDR1 and CDR2 (germline): SEHNR, FQNEAQ (reference sequence). The V gene lost 4 bases and the J gene lost 8 bases, with 14 bases spanning the gap. The length of the CDR3 is 13 residues. The DNA of the CDR3 is TGTGCCAGCAGCTCCGGCGGGGAAAGAGGCTACACCTTC. Translated, it gives CASSSGGERGYTF.

This clone was counted a few times. V gene TRBV7-9 combines with J gene TRBJ2-5; D possibly matches TRBD1 or TRBD2 (5 bases each). Germline-derived CDR1 and CDR2 are SEHNR and FQNEAQ (reference sequence). This CDR3 has 16 amino acids. V lost 3 bases and J 2 bases, leaving 16 bases between the germline ends. In DNA, the CDR3 is TGTGCCAGCAGCTTCTCGGGGCCCATGCCACAAGAGACCCAGTACTTC. It codes for CASSFSGPMPQETQYF.

V and J are TRBV4-1 and TRBJ1-1, with 7 bases matching TRBD1. CDR3 length: 20 residues. CDR1 is MGHRA and CDR2 is YSYEKL in the germline V gene. Unmatched junction bases numbered 20, after V lost 1 base and J lost 3 bases. The CDR3 spells CASSQVFPPGTVGLYTEAFF. The DNA of the CDR3 is TGCGCCAGCAGCCAAGTCTTCCCCCCCGGGACAGTGGGGCTTTACACTGAAGCTTTCTTT.

The chain couples TRBV5-6 to TRBJ2-7; D is perhaps TRBD1 or TRBD2 (5 bases each). Germline V gene lookup returns CDR1 SGHDT and CDR2 YYEEEE. V was cut by 1 base and J by 6 bases, with 11 bases left in between. The CDR3 has 13 residues. The CDR3 DNA reads TGTGCCAGCAGCTTGAACGGGGCCGGCGAGCAGTACTTC. Translation: CASSLNGAGEQYF.

In the case of this clone: A read error may account for a junction end that differs from germline. The chain links TRBV28 to TRBJ1-5; 9 bases agree with TRBD1. Germline CDR1 is MDHEN and CDR2 is SYDVKM. There are 14 residues in the CDR3. CDR3 sequence: CAGQGSVWNQPQHF. CDR3 bases: TGCGCGGGACAGGGTTCTGTCTGGAATCAGCCCCAGCATTTT.

V and J are TRBV7-2 and TRBJ2-3; D unresolved. The CDR3 length is 12 residues. Trimming left V 5 bases short and J 4 bases short, with 7 bases between. Germline V CDR1 and CDR2: SGHTA, FQGNSA. The CDR3 DNA reads TGTGCCAGCAGCATCTCGCCAGATACGCAGTATTTT. Amino acids: CASSISPDTQYF.

The V and J genes are TRBV7-9 and TRBJ2-5, with 8 bases identical to TRBD1. V lost 8 bases, J lost 3 bases, and 11 bases stayed unmatched. Germline values: CDR1 SEHNR, CDR2 FQNEAQ (reference sequence). The CDR3 spans 15 residues. The CDR3 is CASGQSGQGEETQYF. As DNA, the CDR3 is TGTGCCAGCGGCCAAAGCGGACAGGGAGAAGAGACCCAGTACTTC.

V is TRBV15 and J is TRBJ2-1; 8 bases match TRBD2. The J segment lost 7 bases and the V segment lost 3 bases, leaving 11 bases of the junction unmatched. Per the germline V gene, CDR1 is LNHNV and CDR2 is YYDKDF (reference sequence). The CDR3 is made up of 16 amino acids. The CDR3 DNA follows: TGTGCCACCAGCAGCAAACTTGGACTAGCCGGAAATGAGCAGTTCTTC. Translation: CATSSKLGLAGNEQFF.

The rearrangement joins TRBV10-2 to TRBJ2-1; weak D call: TRBD2 (5 bases). Germline CDR1 is WSHSY and CDR2 is SAAADI. V was cut by 3 bases and J by 6 bases, with 18 bases left in between. There are 16 residues in the CDR3. The CDR3 reads CASSDAALGPLNEQFF. CDR3 coding DNA: TGCGCCAGCAGTGATGCTGCACTAGGTCCTCTCAATGAGCAGTTCTTC.

This clone showed up just once. V is TRBV5-1 and J is TRBJ2-4; D is ambiguous. The V end lost 0 bases, the J end lost 3 bases, and 7 bases lay between the germline ends. The V gene's germline CDR1 is SGHRS and CDR2 YFSETQ. There are 14 residues in the CDR3. In nucleotides, the CDR3 is TGCGCCAGCAGCTTGGCCCTTGACAAAAACATTCAGTACTTC. Translating it yields CASSLALDKNIQYF.

This clone was seen only a few times. Other DNA sequences in the sample encode the same CDR3. The V and J genes are TRBV2 and TRBJ2-7; TRBD1 matches at 8 bases. Germline CDR1 SNHLY, CDR2 FYNNEI. The CDR3 has 14 residues. The J segment lost 2 bases and the V segment lost 6 bases, leaving 6 bases of the junction unmatched. This CDR3 reads CASSPSRGPYEQYF. DNA of the CDR3: TGTGCCAGCAGCCCTTCCAGGGGGCCCTACGAGCAGTACTTC.

As DNA, the CDR3 is TGTGCCAGCAGCGCAAGGGGGAGCTCCTACAATGAGCAGTTCTTC. Translated, it gives CASSARGSSYNEQFF. This rearrangement joins TRBV7-9 to TRBJ2-1; a weak D match, TRBD1 (6 bases). CDR1 is SEHNR and CDR2 is FQNEAQ in the germline V gene (reference sequence). Trimming stripped 5 bases from V and 0 bases from J, with 11 bases between. This CDR3 comprises 15 residues. Full variable domain (outside the CDR3, taken from reference TRBV7-9 and TRBJ2-1): DTGVSQNPRHKITKRGQNVTFRCDPISEHNRLYWYRQTLGQGPEFLTYFQNEAQLEKSRLLSDRFSAERPKGSFSTLEIQRTEQGDSAMYLCASSARGSSYNEQFFGPGTRLTVL.

In regard to this clone: Other DNA sequences in this sample translate to the same CDR3. This chain links TRBV9 with TRBJ2-7, with a possible D match to TRBD1 (5 bases). V was pared by 3 bases and J by 2 bases, with 12 bases between. The CDR3 contains 14 residues. The V gene's germline CDR1 is SGDLS and CDR2 YYNGEE. As DNA, the CDR3 is TGTGCCAGCAGCGCACCAGGGTTACCCTACGAGCAGTACTTC. This sequence encodes CASSAPGLPYEQYF.

The chain has TRBV7-8 and TRBJ2-5; no clear D. Germline V lookup: CDR1 SGHVS, CDR2 FQNEAQ. The length of the CDR3 is 15 residues. V was shortened by 0 bases and J by 8 bases, with 16 bases between the two germline ends. The DNA for the CDR3 is TGTGCCAGCAGCTTAGCGGCTAGTTTGCGATTAACCCAGTACTTC. Its protein product is CASSLAASLRLTQYF.

CDR3: CASSLGGRGRETQYF. The CDR3 DNA follows: TGTGCCAGCAGCTTAGGGGGCAGGGGAAGAGAGACCCAGTACTTC. The chain couples TRBV13 to TRBJ2-5; perhaps TRBD1 as D (6 bases). Trimming stripped 0 bases from V and 4 bases from J, with 12 bases between. The CDR3 has 15 amino acids. Germline CDR1 and CDR2: PRHDT and FYEKMQ (reference sequence).

This clone has just one count. The chain couples TRBV13 to TRBJ2-7, with 7 nucleotides matching TRBD1. This CDR3 has 14 residues. The germline CDR1 and CDR2 sequences are PRHDT and FYEKMQ (reference sequence). Trimming at V came to 5 bases and at J to 1 base, leaving 5 bases not matched to a gene. The CDR3 region is CASSVRDSSYEQYF. The CDR3 coding sequence is TGTGCCAGCAGCGTCCGGGACAGTTCCTACGAGCAGTACTTC.

The J gene is TRBJ1-5, the V gene TRBV21-1; whether TRBD1, the table's D call, matches the DNA was not checked. TRBV21-1 is designated a pseudogene. The length of the CDR3 is 18 residues. The DNA for the CDR3 is TGTGCCAGCAGCAAAGAGGCGGACAGGGGGCATTGCAATCAGCCCCAGCATTTT. Residues: CASSKEADRGHCNQPQHF.

V and J are TRBV15 and TRBJ1-1; a weak D match, TRBD1 (5 bases). CDR3 length: 14 residues. The germline V gene encodes CDR1 LNHNV and CDR2 YYDKDF (reference sequence). V was pared by 5 bases and J by 6 bases, with 16 bases between. The CDR3 sequence: CATSDGGRAPEAFF. As DNA, the CDR3 is TGTGCCACCAGCGATGGTGGCAGGGCCCCTGAAGCTTTCTTT.

In this sample, this clone turned up once. This chain uses TRBV11-2 with TRBJ2-7; 8 nucleotides line up with TRBD1. The germline V gene encodes CDR1 SGHAT and CDR2 FQNNGV. The CDR3 is made up of 14 amino acids. The J segment lost 2 bases and the V segment lost 5 bases, leaving 5 bases of the junction unmatched. CDR3 sequence: CASSPRTGTYEQYF. In nucleotides, the CDR3 is TGTGCCAGCAGCCCCCGGACAGGGACCTACGAGCAGTACTTC.

The gene calls are TRBV5-5 and TRBJ2-7; D is undetermined. Germline-derived CDR1 and CDR2 are SGHKS and YYEKEE (reference sequence). Trimming took 1 base from V and 0 from J, leaving 8 bases between them. CDR3 length equals 14 residues. The CDR3 loop reads CASSLFRNSYEQYF. In DNA form, the CDR3 reads TGTGCCAGCAGCTTGTTCCGAAACTCCTACGAGCAGTACTTC.

Comment on this clone: This specimen includes other DNA sequences encoding the same CDR3. V gene TRBV27 combines with J gene TRBJ2-3, with unresolved D. Trimming removed 6 bases at V and 1 base at J, with 5 bases between. Looked up from germline, CDR1 is MNHEY and CDR2 is SMNVEV (reference sequence). The CDR3 extends over 12 amino acids. This chain's CDR3 is CASSPGTDTQYF. CDR3 bases: TGTGCCAGCAGCCCCGGCACAGATACGCAGTATTTT.

The gene calls are TRBV6-5 and TRBJ2-5; D is perhaps TRBD2 (6 bases). This CDR3 has 11 residues. The V and J ends lost 8 bases and 4 bases respectively, with 8 bases between them. Germline V gives CDR1 MNHEY, CDR2 SVGAGI. CDR3 nucleotide sequence: TGTGCCAGCCTCGGGGGAGAGACCCAGTACTTC. Translated: CASLGGETQYF.

The rearrangement joins TRBV28 to TRBJ2-3, with D perhaps TRBD1 (5 bases). The CDR3 has 16 residues. Per germline, CDR1 MDHEN and CDR2 SYDVKM. The germline V and J ends were trimmed by 3 bases and 2 bases, with 15 bases remaining between them. The CDR3 here is CASSFLTGRTTDTQYF. The CDR3 DNA follows: TGTGCCAGCAGTTTTCTCACAGGTCGGACCACAGATACGCAGTATTTT.

The chain couples TRBV5-1 to TRBJ2-1, with TRBD1 as a possible D gene (6 bases). Germline CDR1 is SGHRS and CDR2 is YFSETQ. The CDR3 extends over 13 amino acids. The V end was cut by 6 bases, the J end by 8 bases, with 15 bases between. The CDR3 region is CASNPGAPHEQFF. The CDR3 DNA is TGCGCCAGCAACCCAGGGGCCCCGCATGAGCAGTTCTTC.

The gene calls are TRBV5-1 and TRBJ1-1; TRBD1 agrees at 9 bases. The CDR3 has 14 residues. The J segment lost 3 bases and the V segment lost 4 bases, leaving 4 bases of the junction unmatched. Germline CDR1 and CDR2: SGHRS and YFSETQ. CDR3 in amino acids: CASSTTGGYTEAFF. The CDR3 coding sequence is TGCGCCAGCAGCACAACAGGGGGCTACACTGAAGCTTTCTTT.

V usage is TRBV28 and J usage is TRBJ2-7; TRBD1 is a possible D gene (5 bases). V lost 5 bases to trimming and J lost 2 bases, with 19 bases between them. Per germline, CDR1 MDHEN and CDR2 SYDVKM. This CDR3 has 16 residues. CDR3: CASSLRQTYIPYEQYF. The CDR3 DNA reads as TGTGCCAGCAGTCTTAGACAGACATATATACCCTACGAGCAGTACTTC.

This clone appeared a single time. V gene TRBV29-1 combines with J gene TRBJ2-5; no reliable D call. This CDR3 contains 14 residues. Trimming removed 0 bases at V and 3 bases at J, with 11 bases between. From germline, CDR1 is SQVTM and CDR2 ANQGSEA. In DNA, the CDR3 is TGCAGCGTTGAAGATTTGAACGGCGAAGAGACCCAGTACTTC. Its translation: CSVEDLNGEETQYF.

The V and J genes are TRBV9 and TRBJ2-2; 7 nucleotides match TRBD1. The CDR3 is 16 amino acids. Trimming took 0 bases from V and 3 from J; bases not matched to a gene: 5. Per germline, CDR1 SGDLS and CDR2 YYNGEE. The CDR3 nucleotides are TGTGCCAGCAGCGTAGAAGGGGGCCTTTACACCGGGGAGCTGTTTTTT. This sequence encodes CASSVEGGLYTGELFF.

The rearrangement links TRBV27 to TRBJ2-7; D unclear. The CDR3 is made up of 14 amino acids. Trimming cost V 0 bases and J 0 bases, with 6 bases left between them. Per the germline V gene, CDR1 is MNHEY and CDR2 is SMNVEV (reference sequence). CDR3 sequence (DNA): TGTGCCAGCAGTTTATCCAGAAGCTCCTACGAGCAGTACTTC. This sequence encodes CASSLSRSSYEQYF.

The chain has TRBV7-3 and TRBJ2-1; no clear D. Germline values: CDR1 SGHTA, CDR2 FQGTGA. The CDR3 is 14 amino acids. V gave up 3 bases and J gave up 7 bases, with 13 bases separating them. CDR3 bases: TGTGCCAGCAGCTTCGGTCTCCCCGGGAATGAGCAGTTCTTC. This gives the protein CASSFGLPGNEQFF.

V usage is TRBV4-1 and J usage is TRBJ2-7, with D perhaps matching TRBD2 (6 bases). V was clipped by 0 bases and J by 4 bases, with 13 bases between them. The CDR3 length is 15 residues. In germline, CDR1 is MGHRA, CDR2 YSYEKL. The CDR3 DNA sequence: TGCGCCAGCAGCCAAGAACGGCTAGCGAGTTACGAGCAGTACTTC. It is translated as CASSQERLASYEQYF.

This chain joins TRBV19 and TRBJ2-7; TRBD1 matches at 7 bases. The CDR3 contains 13 residues. V trimming: 5 bases; J trimming: 2 bases; junction bases outside the gene matches: 3. The germline V gene encodes CDR1 LNHDA and CDR2 SQIVND (reference sequence). CDR3 loop: CASSVGGPYEQYF. The CDR3 coding sequence is TGTGCCAGTAGTGTAGGGGGCCCCTACGAGCAGTACTTC.